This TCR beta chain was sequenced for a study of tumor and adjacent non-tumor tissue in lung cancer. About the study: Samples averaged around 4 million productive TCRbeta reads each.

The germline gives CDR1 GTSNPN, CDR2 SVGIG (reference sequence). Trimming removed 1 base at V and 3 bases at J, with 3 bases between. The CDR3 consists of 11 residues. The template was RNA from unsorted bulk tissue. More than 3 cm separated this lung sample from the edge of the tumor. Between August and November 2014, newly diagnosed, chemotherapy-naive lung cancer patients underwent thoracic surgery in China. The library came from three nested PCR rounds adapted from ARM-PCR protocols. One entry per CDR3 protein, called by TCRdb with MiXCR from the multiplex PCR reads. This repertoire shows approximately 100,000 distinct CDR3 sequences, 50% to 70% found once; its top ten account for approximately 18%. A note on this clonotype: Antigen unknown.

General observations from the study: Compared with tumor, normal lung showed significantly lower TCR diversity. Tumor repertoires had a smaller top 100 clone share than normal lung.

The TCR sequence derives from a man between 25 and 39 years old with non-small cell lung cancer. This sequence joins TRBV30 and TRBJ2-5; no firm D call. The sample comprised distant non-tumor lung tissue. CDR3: CAWSGEETQYF. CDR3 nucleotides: TGTGCCTGGAGTGGCGAAGAGACCCAGTACTTC.